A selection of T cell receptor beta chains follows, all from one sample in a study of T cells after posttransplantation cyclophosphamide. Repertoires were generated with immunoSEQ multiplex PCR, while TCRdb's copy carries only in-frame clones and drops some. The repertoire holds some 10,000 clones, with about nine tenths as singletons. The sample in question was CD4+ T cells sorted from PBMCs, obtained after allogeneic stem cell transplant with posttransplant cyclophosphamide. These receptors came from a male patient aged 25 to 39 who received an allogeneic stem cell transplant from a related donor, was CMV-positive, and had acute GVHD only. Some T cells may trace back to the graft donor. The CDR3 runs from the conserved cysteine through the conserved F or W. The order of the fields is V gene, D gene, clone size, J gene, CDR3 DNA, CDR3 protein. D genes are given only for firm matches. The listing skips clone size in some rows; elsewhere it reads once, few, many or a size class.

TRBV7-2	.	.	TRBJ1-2	TGTGCCAGCAGCTTAGGGCGGGCTTTTTCAACGAGTGGCTACACCTTC	CASSLGRAFSTSGYTF
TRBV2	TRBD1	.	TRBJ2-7	TGTGCCAGCACGCGACAGGGTGGGGTCTACGAGCAGTACTTC	CASTRQGGVYEQYF
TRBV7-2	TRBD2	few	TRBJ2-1	TGTGCCAGCAGCTACACTAGCGGGGGGGCCGGTGAGCAGTTCTTC	CASSYTSGGAGEQFF
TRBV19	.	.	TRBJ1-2	TGTGCCAGTAGTATTCGGAGTTGGGGGGTCGGCTACACCTTC	CASSIRSWGVGYTF
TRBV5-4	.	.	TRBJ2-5	TGTGCCAGCACCTTAGACAGAGAAGAGACCCAGTACTTC	CASTLDREETQYF
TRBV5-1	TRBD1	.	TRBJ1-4	TGCGCCAGCAGCTTGAGGACAGGGAATAATGAAAAACTGTTTTTT	CASSLRTGNNEKLFF
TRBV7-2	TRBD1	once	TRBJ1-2	TGTGCCAGCAGCTCCTGGGACAGCCGGGGGTACTATGGCTACACCTTC	CASSSWDSRGYYGYTF
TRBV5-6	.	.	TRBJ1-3	TGTGCCAGCAGCTCGAAACCCCAGGGTCCTGGAAACACCATATATTTT	CASSSKPQGPGNTIYF
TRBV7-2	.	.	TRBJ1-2	TGTGCCAGCAGCAGAGAGACGGGGGGCTACACCTTC	CASSRETGGYTF
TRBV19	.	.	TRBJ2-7	TGTGCCAGTAGTGTGCCAGGGTTCTCCTACGAGCAGTACTTC	CASSVPGFSYEQYF
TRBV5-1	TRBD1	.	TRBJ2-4	TGCGCCAGCAGCTTGGAACAGGGGGCATGGAGAAACATTCAGTACTTC	CASSLEQGAWRNIQYF
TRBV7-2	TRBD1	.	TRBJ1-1	TGTGCCAGCAGCTACTGGACAGGGGCAATGAACACTGAAGCTTTCTTT	CASSYWTGAMNTEAFF
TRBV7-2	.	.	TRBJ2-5	TGTGCCAGCAGCTTAGCGCTCCAATCGGGAGAGACCCAGTACTTC	CASSLALQSGETQYF
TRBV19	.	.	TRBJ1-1	TGTGCCAGTAGCCCTCCCGGTTCCCGAATGAACACTGAAGCTTTCTTT	CASSPPGSRMNTEAFF
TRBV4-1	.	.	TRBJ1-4	TGCGCCAGCAGCCCCGGGGGAAGCGCAACTAATGAAAAACTGTTTTTT	CASSPGGSATNEKLFF
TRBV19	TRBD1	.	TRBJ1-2	TGTGCCAGTAGTCCGCCGGGACAGGGATATGGGCTGGGTGGCTACACCTTC	CASSPPGQGYGLGGYTF
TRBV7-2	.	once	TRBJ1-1	TGTGCCAGCAGCTTGACAACGCAGGGCGCTGAAGCTTTCTTT	CASSLTTQGAEAFF
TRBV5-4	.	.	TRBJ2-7	TGTGCCAGCAGCTGGGAAGGAGGCTACGAGCAGTACTTC	CASSWEGGYEQYF
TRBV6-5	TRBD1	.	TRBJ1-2	TGTGCCAGCAGGGAGCTCGGACAGGGCAACTATGGCTACACCTTC	CASRELGQGNYGYTF
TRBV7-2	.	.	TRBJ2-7	TGTGCCAGCAGCATGTGGTGGGGGGGCGGCTACGAGCAGTACTTC	CASSMWWGGGYEQYF
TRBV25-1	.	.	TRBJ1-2	TGTGCCAGCAGTGAACCCAATCCGACAGTCGGTAATGGCTACACCTTC	CASSEPNPTVGNGYTF
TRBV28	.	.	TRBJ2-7	TGTGCCAGCAGTTCCCCCCGCGGAGGAGCCTACGAGCAGTACTTC	CASSSPRGGAYEQYF
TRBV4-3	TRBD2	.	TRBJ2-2	TGCGCCAGCAGCCAAAAGCGGCAGCGGGGCAACACCGGGGAGCTGTTTTTT	CASSQKRQRGNTGELFF
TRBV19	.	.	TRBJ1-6	TGTGCCAGTAGTAACCGGGTCTCAAATTCACCCCTCCACTTT	CASSNRVSNSPLHF
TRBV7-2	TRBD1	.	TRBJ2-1	TGTGCCAGCAGCACCCGTCGACAGGGCGATGAGCAGTTCTTC	CASSTRRQGDEQFF
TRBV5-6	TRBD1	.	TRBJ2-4	TGTGCCAGCAGCTTAGACAGGGTGGGCAAAAACATTCAGTACTTC	CASSLDRVGKNIQYF
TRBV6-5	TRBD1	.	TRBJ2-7	TGTGCCAGCAGAGCCGGGACAGGAGGCGTCTACGAGCAGTACTTC	CASRAGTGGVYEQYF
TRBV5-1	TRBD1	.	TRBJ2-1	TGCGCCAGCAGCCGTGGACAGGAAGGTAACAATGAGCAGTTCTTC	CASSRGQEGNNEQFF
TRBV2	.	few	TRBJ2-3	TGTGCCAGCAGATTACAGGGAAGAGTAGGAGATACGCAGTATTTT	CASRLQGRVGDTQYF
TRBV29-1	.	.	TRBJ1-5	TGCAGCGTTGAAGAGGCAGAGGGTGTGACCCAGCATTTT	CSVEEAEGVTQHF
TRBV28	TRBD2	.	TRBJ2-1	TGTGCCAGCAGTGTAGCGGGGGGCTACAATGAGCAGTTCTTC	CASSVAGGYNEQFF
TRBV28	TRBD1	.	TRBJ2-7	TGTGCCAGCAAGGGGGCAGTCCACTACGAGCAGTACTTC	CASKGAVHYEQYF
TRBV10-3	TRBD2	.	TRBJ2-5	TGTGCCATCAGCCAACTAGCGGGGCAAGAGACCCAGTACTTC	CAISQLAGQETQYF
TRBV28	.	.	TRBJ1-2	TGTGCCAGCAGGGAATCACAGGTTCACGGCTACACCTTC	CASRESQVHGYTF
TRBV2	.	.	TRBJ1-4	TGTGCCAGCACGAGGACAACTAATGAAAAACTGTTTTTT	CASTRTTNEKLFF
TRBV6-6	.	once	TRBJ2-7	TGTGCCAGCAGTCCCCCCTTGGGCGCTTTATCCTACGAGCAGTACTTC	CASSPPLGALSYEQYF
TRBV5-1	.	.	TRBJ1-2	TGCGCCAGCAGCTTCCAGGGTAACTATGGCTACACCTTC	CASSFQGNYGYTF
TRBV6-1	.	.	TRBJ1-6	TGTGCCAGCAGTGACATCCCCCCGGTTGGAGCTAGCCACTTT	CASSDIPPVGASHF
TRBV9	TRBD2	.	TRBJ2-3	TGTGCCAGCAGCGGAGCGGGACTAGCGGGAACAGATACGCAGTATTTT	CASSGAGLAGTDTQYF
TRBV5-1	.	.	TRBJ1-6	TGCGCCAGCAGCTTTGACAAGAATTCACCCCTCCACTTT	CASSFDKNSPLHF
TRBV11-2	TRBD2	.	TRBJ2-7	TGTGCCAGCAGCTCGACTAGCGGGGGGGCCTATTCCTACGAGCAGTACTTC	CASSSTSGGAYSYEQYF